These 13 T cell receptor beta chains were all obtained from the same sample, sequenced in a study of Graves' ophthalmopathy and Graves' hyperthyroidism (dated by TCRdb to the late 2010s). These reads were obtained on an Illumina HiSeq 2000. For repertoire sequencing, the TCR beta CDR3 regions were amplified from RNA transcripts. The first round of RT-PCR was done with HTBI primers and the Qiagen OneStep RT-PCR kit, and was followed by a second round of multiplex PCR, then size selection and purification. TCRdb reanalyzed the raw reads on its own, using fastp at Q25 for trimming and MiXCR for clone calling, and kept in-frame beta chains. Rows are unified per CDR3 protein, each entry keeping the most common DNA and genes. The sample includes 200,000 to 250,000 distinct CDR3 sequences, with around 28% observed a single time. The ten largest clones add up to around 9.8% of the sample. The specimen sequenced was peripheral blood. The receptors stem from a man aged 50-60 years with Graves' ophthalmopathy. Donor details come from another sample of the same person, matched by shared clones.

The chain links TRBV5-1 to TRBJ2-5; D unresolved. Germline V gene data show CDR1 as SGHRS and CDR2 as YFSETQ. This CDR3 has 15 residues. Trimming shortened V by 0 bases and J by 1 base, and 10 bases separated the two germline ends. Here the CDR3 reads CASSLGTFTQETQYF. The CDR3 bases are TGCGCCAGCAGCTTGGGGACCTTCACCCAAGAGACCCAGTACTTC.

In its sample, this clonotype was seen many times. This rearrangement joins TRBV12-3 or TRBV12-4 to TRBJ2-5; 10 nucleotides agree with TRBD2. CDR3 length: 15 residues. The V and J ends lost 3 bases and 4 bases, in that order; junction bases with no gene match: 5. The CDR3 reads CASSFSSGGGETQYF. In DNA form, the CDR3 reads TGTGCCAGCAGTTTTTCTAGCGGGGGAGGAGAGACCCAGTACTTC.

The rearrangement links TRBV12-3 or TRBV12-4 to TRBJ1-1; D remains unclear. Trimming took off 2 bases at V and 9 bases at J, with 10 bases between the two ends. The CDR3 runs to 12 residues. In nucleotides, the CDR3 is TGTGCCAGCAGTTTACGGCCCCTAAAAGCTTTCTTT. Encoded protein: CASSLRPLKAFF.

The table lists this clonotype with many counts. CDR3 sequence (DNA): TGTGCCAGCAGCTTAGATTGGGAGGGGGCGAGCAAAAACATTCAGTACTTC. It yields the protein CASSLDWEGASKNIQYF. V gene TRBV11-3 combines with J gene TRBJ2-4; perhaps D is TRBD1 or TRBD2 (7 bases each). CDR1 and CDR2 (germline): SGHNT, YENEEA. Trimming took off 0 bases at V and 3 bases at J, with 15 bases between the two ends. The CDR3 contains 17 residues.

In its sample, this clonotype was seen many times. This rearrangement joins TRBV27 to TRBJ1-2; 8 bases align to TRBD1. The trim removed 3 bases at V and 8 bases at J, leaving 8 bases unmatched. This CDR3 has 14 amino acids. Germline loops: CDR1 MNHEY, CDR2 SMNVEV (reference sequence). CDR3 sequence: CASSFRQGASGYTF. The CDR3 coding sequence is TGTGCCAGCAGTTTTAGGCAGGGGGCATCGGGCTACACCTTC.

V and J are TRBV7-2 and TRBJ2-7, with D hard to call. The CDR3 runs 12 residues. The germline V and J ends were trimmed by 3 bases and 6 bases, with 9 bases remaining between them. Germline values: CDR1 SGHTA, CDR2 FQGNSA. CDR3 in DNA: TGTGCCAGCAGCTTCCTAAGATCCGAGCAGTACTTC. Its protein is CASSFLRSEQYF.

The chain recombines TRBV15 with TRBJ2-7, with D possibly TRBD2 on 5 matching bases. Trimming shortened V by 1 base and J by 5 bases, and 9 bases separated the two germline ends. The CDR3 totals 13 residues. From germline, CDR1 is LNHNV and CDR2 YYDKDF (reference sequence). The CDR3 DNA sequence: TGTGCCACCAGCAGAGGAGGGAACCACGAGCAGTACTTC. It yields the protein CATSRGGNHEQYF.

This clonotype has ten or more counts. V is TRBV4-3 and J is TRBJ1-2; the D is unclear. Germline V gene lookup returns CDR1 LGHNA and CDR2 YSLEER. Trimming pared 1 base from V and 5 bases from J, leaving 8 bases between. The CDR3 runs 13 residues. The CDR3 spells CASSQGGPYGYTF. In nucleotides, the CDR3 is TGCGCCAGCAGCCAAGGAGGGCCGTATGGCTACACCTTC.

V and J are TRBV12-3 or TRBV12-4 and TRBJ1-5; D is undetermined. The CDR3 contains 11 residues. Between the trimmed V and J ends, which lost 5 bases and 4 bases, there was a span of 3 bases. The CDR3 region is CASSPNQPQHF. CDR3 sequence (DNA): TGTGCCAGCAGTCCAAATCAGCCCCAGCATTTT.

This clonotype was observed many times. V and J are TRBV6-5 and TRBJ1-1, with D perhaps TRBD1 (5 bases). The CDR3 extends over 15 amino acids. Germline lookup yields CDR1 MNHEY and CDR2 SVGAGI. The germline V and J ends were trimmed by 4 bases and 3 bases, with 15 bases remaining between them. The CDR3 is CASSSPDSLDTEAFF. Here the CDR3 DNA reads TGTGCCAGCAGTTCGCCCGACAGCTTAGACACTGAAGCTTTCTTT.

The rearrangement joins TRBV6-1 to TRBJ1-1; TRBD1 aligns across 10 bases. CDR1 and CDR2 (germline): MNHNS, SASEGT. V gave up 6 bases and J gave up 6 bases; unmatched junction bases: 10. The CDR3 has 15 amino acids. CDR3 bases: TGTGCCAGCAGAAGGGACAGGGGAGGGGGGGCTGAAGCTTTCTTT. It codes for CASRRDRGGGAEAFF.

The V call is TRBV6-1, the J call TRBJ1-2, with TRBD1 matching 8 bases. The germline V gene has CDR1 MNHNS and CDR2 SASEGT. V trimming: 5 bases; J trimming: 6 bases; junction bases outside the gene matches: 11. CDR3 length: 15 residues. The DNA of the CDR3 is TGTGCCAGCAGTCTCGGGACAGGCTTGGTCGATGGCTACACCTTC. Translated, it gives CASSLGTGLVDGYTF.

The chain recombines TRBV12-3 or TRBV12-4 with TRBJ2-7; 9 nucleotides align to TRBD2. This CDR3 spans 16 amino acids. J lost 2 bases, V lost 5 bases, and 10 bases had no gene match. As DNA, the CDR3 is TGTGCCAGCAGTCCGGATACTAGCGGGTGGACCTACGAGCAGTACTTC. Protein product: CASSPDTSGWTYEQYF.